A single sample gave rise to the 5 T cell receptor beta chains below, sequenced in a study of blood T cell repertoires in COVID-19. Data came from immunoSEQ multiplex PCR; TCRdb stores just in-frame clones and leaves some out. The sample carries around 67,000 clones, around four fifths recorded once. Sequencing was performed on peripheral blood. These TCRs come from a man between 50 and 59 years old with active COVID-19.

The rearrangement joins TRBV29-1 to TRBJ2-4; TRBD2 matches at 12 bases. The length of the CDR3 is 15 residues. V lost 3 bases, J lost 8 bases, and 8 bases stayed unmatched. CDR1 and CDR2 from the germline V gene are SQVTM and ANQGSEA. The CDR3 reads CSVETSGGSRYIQYF. The CDR3 DNA follows: TGCAGCGTTGAGACTAGCGGGGGATCCCGTTACATTCAGTACTTC.

The count of this clone is one. The chain couples TRBV28 to TRBJ2-1, with 7 bases that match TRBD2. Germline CDR1 reads MDHEN; CDR2 reads SYDVKM. V shed 6 bases, J shed 4 bases, and the junction held 9 bases outside the gene matches. The CDR3 has 15 amino acids. CDR3 in DNA: TGTGCCAGCAGGAGAGGCCTAGCGGATTACAATGAGCAGTTCTTC. Translation gives CASRRGLADYNEQFF.

The rearrangement links TRBV21-1 to TRBJ2-7; TRBD2, the D gene given by the table, was not confirmed from the DNA. TRBV21-1 is annotated as a pseudogene. CDR3 length equals 19 residues. The DNA for the CDR3 is TGTGCCAGCAGCAAAGCGATATCTAGCGGGGGGGCATTTGACTACGAGCAGTACTTC. Translation: CASSKAISSGGAFDYEQYF.

This clone appeared a few times. The chain employs TRBV2 and TRBJ2-7; a weak D match, TRBD2 (6 bases). Trimming removed 6 bases from V and 1 base from J, with 13 bases in between. The CDR3 is 14 amino acids. The V gene's germline CDR1 is SNHLY and CDR2 FYNNEI. CDR3 residues: CASRRSGGSYEQYF. In DNA form, the CDR3 reads TGTGCCAGCAGGAGGAGTGGAGGGTCCTACGAGCAGTACTTC.

This sequence joins TRBV19 and TRBJ2-5; D is unresolved. Trimming stripped 5 bases from V and 5 bases from J, with 12 bases between. Germline V gene data show CDR1 as LNHDA and CDR2 as SQIVND (reference sequence). The CDR3 runs 13 residues. The CDR3 DNA reads TGTGCCAGTAGTCCCAACAGTGGGGAGACCCAGTACTTC. Its translation is CASSPNSGETQYF.